What follows are 21 T cell receptor beta chains derived from one specimen sequenced in a study of identifying expanded T cells in peripheral blood. Produced via immunoSEQ multiplex PCR; TCRdb's table is partial and in-frame only. The sample shows roughly 63,000 clones, under 85% of them seen only once. What was sequenced was blood. These TCRs come from a person aged 18 to 70 in good health.

The J gene is TRBJ1-2, the V gene TRBV6-1, with TRBD1 matching over 9 bases. V shed 6 bases, J shed 4 bases, and the junction held 9 bases outside the gene matches. CDR1 is MNHNS, CDR2 SASEGT, per germline. The CDR3 totals 15 residues. The CDR3 DNA reads TGTGCCAGCAGAGATTCCACAGGGGGCGGCTATGGCTACACCTTC. Translation: CASRDSTGGGYGYTF.

The V call is TRBV20-1, the J call TRBJ1-2; unclear D gene. The CDR3 runs to 11 residues. V lost 8 bases to trimming and J lost 5 bases, with 12 bases between them. The germline V gene has CDR1 DFQATT and CDR2 SNEGSKA (reference sequence). This CDR3 is CSSGEGYGYTF. In nucleotides, the CDR3 is TGCAGTTCCGGGGAGGGATATGGCTACACCTTC.

This rearrangement joins TRBV4-2 to TRBJ1-2, with 9 bases that match TRBD1. There are 15 residues in the CDR3. J gave up 5 bases and V 3 bases, and 7 bases lay outside the gene matches. Per the germline V gene, CDR1 is LGHNA and CDR2 is YNFKEQ. CDR3 nucleotide sequence: TGTGCCAGCAGCCAGGACACAGGGGGCAGGTATGGCTACACCTTC. It specifies CASSQDTGGRYGYTF.

This clone occurred once. The CDR3 DNA reads as TGCAGCGTTGAGCCGGTCTCCACCGGGGAGCTGTTTTTT. Translating it yields CSVEPVSTGELFF. The gene calls are TRBV29-1 and TRBJ2-2; D is unresolved. This CDR3 region has 13 residues. Germline-derived CDR1 and CDR2 are SQVTM and ANQGSEA. V was pared by 3 bases and J by 4 bases, with 9 bases between.

The J gene is TRBJ2-7, the V gene TRBV6-1; 7 nucleotides agree with TRBD1. Germline assignment: CDR1 MNHNS and CDR2 SASEGT. The CDR3 is 13 amino acids. Trimming took 5 bases from V and 6 from J; bases not matched to a gene: 7. The CDR3 region has the DNA TGTGCCAGCAGTATAAGACAGGGCGGCGAGCAGTACGTC. Residues: CASSIRQGGEQYV.

The chain recombines TRBV4-1 with TRBJ2-2; no clear D gene. This CDR3 contains 14 residues. Germline CDR1 reads MGHRA; CDR2 reads YSYEKL. The ends were cut back, 3 bases at V and 8 bases at J, with 13 bases in the middle. The CDR3 coding sequence is TGCGCCAGCAGCCAGGCCAACGCAGCGGGGGAGCTGTTTTTT. Translated: CASSQANAAGELFF.

This clone was found a few times. This chain links TRBV29-1 with TRBJ2-5; no clear D. This CDR3 comprises 9 residues. Germline loops: CDR1 SQVTM, CDR2 ANQGSEA. V was trimmed by 4 bases and J by 4 bases, leaving 1 base between them. CDR3: CSVGETQYF. Here the CDR3 DNA reads TGCAGCGTTGGAGAGACCCAGTACTTC.

The genes are TRBV2 and TRBJ2-7, with D hard to call. CDR1 and CDR2 from the germline V gene are SNHLY and FYNNEI. This CDR3 has 13 amino acids. The V and J ends lost 9 bases and 0 bases respectively, with 12 bases between them. CDR3: CASSSSDSYEQYF. The CDR3 region has the DNA TGTGCCAGTTCGTCCAGCGACTCCTACGAGCAGTACTTC.

V usage is TRBV30 and J usage is TRBJ1-1; unclear D gene. Germline CDR1 reads GTSNPN; CDR2 reads SVGIG (reference sequence). CDR3 length: 13 residues. The V and J ends lost 4 bases and 0 bases respectively, with 9 bases between them. The CDR3 loop is CAWMPGMNTEAFF. In DNA form, the CDR3 reads TGTGCCTGGATGCCCGGGATGAACACTGAAGCTTTCTTT.

The CDR3 sequence: CASSPGTGAVGYEQYF. Written as DNA, the CDR3 is TGTGCCAGCAGCCCTGGTACCGGGGCCGTAGGTTACGAGCAGTACTTC. The chain joins TRBV9 to TRBJ2-7, with D perhaps TRBD1 or TRBD2 (5 bases each). CDR1 SGDLS and CDR2 YYNGEE come from the germline V gene. V was clipped by 4 bases and J by 4 bases, with 21 bases between them. CDR3 length: 16 residues.

DNA of the CDR3: TGTGCCAGTATAAACCATGGGGAGACCCAGTACTTC. It encodes CASINHGETQYF. V gene TRBV9 combines with J gene TRBJ2-5, with D unclear. Germline CDR1 and CDR2: SGDLS and YYNGEE. This CDR3 is built from 12 residues. The V and J ends lost 8 bases and 5 bases respectively, with 13 bases between them.

The J gene is TRBJ1-2, the V gene TRBV30; no firm D call. CDR1 and CDR2 from the germline V gene are GTSNPN and SVGIG (reference sequence). The V end was cut by 1 base, the J end by 4 bases, with 13 bases between. The CDR3 length is 14 residues. The CDR3 nucleotides read TGTGCCTGGAGTGACGGCGTTCAATCCTATGGCTACACCTTC. Translating it yields CAWSDGVQSYGYTF.

This rearrangement joins TRBV6-5 to TRBJ1-1; TRBD1 might be the D (5 bases). This CDR3 contains 14 residues. CDR1 and CDR2 (germline): MNHEY, SVGAGI. Trimming shortened V by 3 bases and J by 4 bases, and 12 bases separated the two germline ends. The CDR3 here is CASSYSGWATEAFF. For the CDR3, the DNA is TGTGCCAGCAGTTATTCAGGGTGGGCCACTGAAGCTTTCTTT.

The gene calls are TRBV6-1 and TRBJ1-6; D is uncertain. The CDR3 covers 16 residues. Trimming pared 1 base from V and 6 bases from J, leaving 13 bases between. Germline V gene data show CDR1 as MNHNS and CDR2 as SASEGT. The CDR3: CASSEVLGSGNSPLHF. In DNA, the CDR3 is TGTGCCAGCAGTGAAGTCCTAGGTTCTGGTAATTCACCCCTCCACTTT.

The rearrangement joins TRBV4-2 to TRBJ2-1; no firm D call. This CDR3 has 15 residues. The V gene's germline CDR1 is LGHNA and CDR2 YNFKEQ. V was pared by 2 bases and J by 6 bases, with 14 bases between. The CDR3 region has the DNA TGTGCCAGCAGCCAACTCCCATTGACCTCCAATGAGCAGTTCTTC. It yields the protein CASSQLPLTSNEQFF.

The J gene is TRBJ2-4, the V gene TRBV27, with D tentatively TRBD2 (5 bases). The CDR3 totals 15 residues. Trimming left V 3 bases short and J 2 bases short, with 11 bases between. Germline V gene sequence: CDR1 MNHEY, CDR2 SMNVEV (reference sequence). CDR3 bases: TGTGCCAGCAGTTTGCGAGGGCCCCCCAAAAACATTCAGTACTTC. Protein product: CASSLRGPPKNIQYF.

The chain combines TRBV7-3 with TRBJ2-5; 12 bases align to TRBD1. Germline loops: CDR1 SGHTA, CDR2 FQGTGA. This CDR3 is 16 amino acids long. V lost 5 bases, J lost 5 bases, and 9 bases stayed unmatched. The CDR3 DNA is TGTGCCAGCAGCCGAGGGACAGGGGGCTTGTTTGAGACCCAGTACTTC. Amino acids: CASSRGTGGLFETQYF.

The chain combines TRBV30 with TRBJ2-3, with D maybe TRBD1 (5 bases). V lost 3 bases to trimming and J lost 10 bases, with 14 bases between them. Germline CDR1 reads GTSNPN; CDR2 reads SVGIG (reference sequence). This CDR3 has 12 amino acids. The CDR3 is CAWRETASPQYF. CDR3 coding DNA: TGTGCCTGGAGGGAGACAGCCAGTCCGCAGTATTTT.

The J gene is TRBJ2-1, the V gene TRBV4-3, with TRBD2 matching 10 bases. Unmatched junction bases numbered 4, after V lost 3 bases and J lost 5 bases. Germline V gene sequence: CDR1 LGHNA, CDR2 YSLEER. This CDR3 spans 15 amino acids. CDR3: CASSHSLAGDNEQFF. Here the CDR3 DNA reads TGCGCCAGCAGCCACAGCCTAGCGGGAGACAATGAGCAGTTCTTC.

This clone has more than one count but fewer than ten. This chain links TRBV6-1 with TRBJ1-5; no clear D gene. This CDR3 has 13 amino acids. Germline V gives CDR1 MNHNS, CDR2 SASEGT. With 2 bases removed from V and 8 bases from J, the gap between germline ends came to 10 bases. The CDR3 coding sequence is TGTGCCAGCAGTGAATCCCCGGGGAAGCCCCAGCATTTT. Translating gives CASSESPGKPQHF.

This chain uses TRBV6-5 with TRBJ1-2, with D unresolved. The ends were cut back, 5 bases at V and 7 bases at J, with 17 bases in the middle. Per the germline V gene, CDR1 is MNHEY and CDR2 is SVGAGI. The CDR3 runs to 14 residues. The CDR3 region is CASSESQQLGGYTF. CDR3 coding DNA: TGTGCCAGCAGTGAATCTCAACAGTTAGGTGGCTACACCTTC.